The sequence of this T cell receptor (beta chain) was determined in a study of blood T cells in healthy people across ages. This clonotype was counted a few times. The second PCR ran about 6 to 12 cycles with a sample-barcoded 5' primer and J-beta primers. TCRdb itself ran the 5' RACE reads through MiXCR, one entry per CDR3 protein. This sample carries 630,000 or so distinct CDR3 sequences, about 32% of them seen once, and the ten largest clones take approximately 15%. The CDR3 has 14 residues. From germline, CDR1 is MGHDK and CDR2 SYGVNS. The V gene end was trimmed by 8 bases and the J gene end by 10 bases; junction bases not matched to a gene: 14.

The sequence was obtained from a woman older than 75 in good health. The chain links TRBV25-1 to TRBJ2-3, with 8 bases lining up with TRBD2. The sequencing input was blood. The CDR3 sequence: CASGEGRLARAQYF. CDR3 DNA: TGTGCCAGCGGGGAGGGCCGACTAGCGAGGGCGCAGTATTTT.